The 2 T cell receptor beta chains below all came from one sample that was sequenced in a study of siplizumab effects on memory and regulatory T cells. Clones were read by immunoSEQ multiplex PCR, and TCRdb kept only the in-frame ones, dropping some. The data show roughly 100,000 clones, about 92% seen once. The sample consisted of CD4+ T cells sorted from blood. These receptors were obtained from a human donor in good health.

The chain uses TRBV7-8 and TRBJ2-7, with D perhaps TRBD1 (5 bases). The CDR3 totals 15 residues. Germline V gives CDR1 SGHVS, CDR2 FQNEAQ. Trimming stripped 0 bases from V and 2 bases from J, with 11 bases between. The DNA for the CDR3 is TGTGCCAGCAGCTTAGCGGAACAGGCGGCCTACGAGCAGTACTTC. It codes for CASSLAEQAAYEQYF.

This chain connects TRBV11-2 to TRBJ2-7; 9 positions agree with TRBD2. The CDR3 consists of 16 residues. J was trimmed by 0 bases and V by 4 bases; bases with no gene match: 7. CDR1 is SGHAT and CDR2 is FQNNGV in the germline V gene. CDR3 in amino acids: CASSSISGSPSYEQYF. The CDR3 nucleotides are TGTGCCAGCAGCTCCATTAGCGGGAGCCCCTCCTACGAGCAGTACTTC.